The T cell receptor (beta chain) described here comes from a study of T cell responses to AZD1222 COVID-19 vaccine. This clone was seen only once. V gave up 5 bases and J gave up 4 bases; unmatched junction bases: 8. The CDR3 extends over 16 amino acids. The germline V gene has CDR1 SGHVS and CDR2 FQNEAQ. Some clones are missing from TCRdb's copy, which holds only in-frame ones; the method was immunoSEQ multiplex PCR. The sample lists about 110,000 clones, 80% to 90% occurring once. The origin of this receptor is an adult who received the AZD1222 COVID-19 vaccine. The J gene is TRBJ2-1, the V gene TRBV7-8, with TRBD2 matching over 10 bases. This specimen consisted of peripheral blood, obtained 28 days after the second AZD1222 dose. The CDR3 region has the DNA TGTGCCAGCAGCGAATCGGGACTAGCGTTATACAATGAGCAGTTCTTC. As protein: CASSESGLALYNEQFF.